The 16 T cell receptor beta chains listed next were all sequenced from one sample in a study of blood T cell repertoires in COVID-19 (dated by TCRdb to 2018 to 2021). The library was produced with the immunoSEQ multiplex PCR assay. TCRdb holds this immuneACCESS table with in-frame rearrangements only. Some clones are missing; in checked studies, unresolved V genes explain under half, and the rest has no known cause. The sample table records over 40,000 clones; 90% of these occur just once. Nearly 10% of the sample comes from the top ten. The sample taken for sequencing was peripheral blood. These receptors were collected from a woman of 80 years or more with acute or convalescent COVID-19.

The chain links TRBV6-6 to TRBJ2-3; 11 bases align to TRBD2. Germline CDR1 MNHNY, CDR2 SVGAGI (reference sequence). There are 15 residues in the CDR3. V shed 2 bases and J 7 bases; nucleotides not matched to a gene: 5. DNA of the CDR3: TGTGCCAGCAGTTACACTAGCGGGAGCTCATATACGCAGTATTTT. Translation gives CASSYTSGSSYTQYF.

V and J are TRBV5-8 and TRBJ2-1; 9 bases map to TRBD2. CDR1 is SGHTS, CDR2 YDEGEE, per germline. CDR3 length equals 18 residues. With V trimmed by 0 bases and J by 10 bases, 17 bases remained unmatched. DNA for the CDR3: TGTGCCAGCAGCTTGGCCCACGTTAGCGGGAGTTTCATGGGCGAGCAGTTCTTC. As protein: CASSLAHVSGSFMGEQFF.

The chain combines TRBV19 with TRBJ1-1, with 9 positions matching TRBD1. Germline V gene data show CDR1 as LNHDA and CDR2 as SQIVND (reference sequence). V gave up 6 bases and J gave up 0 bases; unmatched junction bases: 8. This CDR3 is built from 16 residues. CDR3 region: CASRPRDRAMNTEAFF. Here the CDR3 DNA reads TGTGCCAGTAGGCCCAGGGACAGGGCTATGAACACTGAAGCTTTCTTT.

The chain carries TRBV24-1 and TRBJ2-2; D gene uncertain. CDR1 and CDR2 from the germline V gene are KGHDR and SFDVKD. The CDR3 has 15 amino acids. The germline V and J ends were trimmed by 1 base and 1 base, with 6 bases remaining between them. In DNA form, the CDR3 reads TGTGCCACCAGTGATTTTTCCAGGAACACCGGGGAGCTGTTTTTT. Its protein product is CATSDFSRNTGELFF.

The CDR3 spells CASSTPGAGMSTGELFF. CDR3 coding DNA: TGTGCCAGCAGCACCCCTGGAGCGGGGATGAGCACCGGGGAGCTGTTTTTT. The chain employs TRBV13 and TRBJ2-2; TRBD2 matches at 7 bases. Germline CDR1 and CDR2: PRHDT and FYEKMQ (reference sequence). V dropped 5 bases and J dropped 4; count of bases not matched to a gene: 13. CDR3 size: 17 residues.

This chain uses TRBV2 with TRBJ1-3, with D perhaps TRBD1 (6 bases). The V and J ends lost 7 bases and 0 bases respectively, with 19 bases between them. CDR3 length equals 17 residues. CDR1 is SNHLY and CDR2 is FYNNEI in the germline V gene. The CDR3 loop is CASNRAGARHSGNTIYF. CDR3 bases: TGTGCCAGCAACAGGGCAGGGGCCCGCCACTCTGGAAACACCATATATTTT. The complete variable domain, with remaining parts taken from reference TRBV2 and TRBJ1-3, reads EPEVTQTPSHQVTQMGQEVILRCVPISNHLYFYWYRQILGQKVEFLVSFYNNEISEKSEIFDDQFSVERPDGSNFTLKIRSTKLEDSAMYFCASNRAGARHSGNTIYFGEGSWLTVV.

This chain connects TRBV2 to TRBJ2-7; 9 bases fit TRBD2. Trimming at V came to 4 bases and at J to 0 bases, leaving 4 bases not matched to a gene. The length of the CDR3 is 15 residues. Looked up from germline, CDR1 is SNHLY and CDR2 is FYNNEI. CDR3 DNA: TGTGCCAGCAGTGGGGCGGGAGGGCTCTCCTACGAGCAGTACTTC. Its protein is CASSGAGGLSYEQYF.

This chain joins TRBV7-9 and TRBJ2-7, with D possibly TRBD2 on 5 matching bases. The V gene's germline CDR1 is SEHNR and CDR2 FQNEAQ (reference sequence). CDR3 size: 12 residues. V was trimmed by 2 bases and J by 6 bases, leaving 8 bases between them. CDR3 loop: CASSLREGEQYF. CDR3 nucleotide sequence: TGTGCCAGCAGCTTACGCGAGGGCGAGCAGTACTTC.

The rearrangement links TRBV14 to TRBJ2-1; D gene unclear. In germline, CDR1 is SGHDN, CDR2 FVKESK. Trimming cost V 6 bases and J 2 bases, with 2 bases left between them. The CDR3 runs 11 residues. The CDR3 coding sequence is TGTGCCAGCAGTACCTACAATGAGCAGTTCTTC. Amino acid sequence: CASSTYNEQFF.

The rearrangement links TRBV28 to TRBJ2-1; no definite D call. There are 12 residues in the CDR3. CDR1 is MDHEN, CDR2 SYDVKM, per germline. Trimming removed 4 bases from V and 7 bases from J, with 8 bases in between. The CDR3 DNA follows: TGTGCCAGCAGTTCAGCGCAGAATGAGCAGTTCTTC. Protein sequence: CASSSAQNEQFF.

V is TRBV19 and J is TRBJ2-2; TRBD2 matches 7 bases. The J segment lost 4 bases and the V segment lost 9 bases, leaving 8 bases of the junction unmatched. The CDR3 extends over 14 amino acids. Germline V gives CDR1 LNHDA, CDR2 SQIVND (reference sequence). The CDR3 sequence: CASIGWEGTGELFF. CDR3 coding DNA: TGTGCCAGCATCGGGTGGGAGGGCACCGGGGAGCTGTTTTTT.

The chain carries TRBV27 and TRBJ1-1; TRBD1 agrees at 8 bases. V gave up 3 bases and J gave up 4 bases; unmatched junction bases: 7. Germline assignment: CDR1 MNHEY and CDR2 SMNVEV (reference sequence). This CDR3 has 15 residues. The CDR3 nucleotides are TGTGCCAGCAGTTTGACGGACAGGGTGACCACTGAAGCTTTCTTT. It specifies CASSLTDRVTTEAFF.

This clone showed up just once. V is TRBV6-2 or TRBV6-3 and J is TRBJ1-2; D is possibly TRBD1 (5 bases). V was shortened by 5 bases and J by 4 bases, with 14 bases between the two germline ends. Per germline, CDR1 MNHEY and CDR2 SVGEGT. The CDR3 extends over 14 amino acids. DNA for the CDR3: TGTGCCAGCAGTGTCCGTGGGGGGAGCTATGGCTACACCTTC. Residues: CASSVRGGSYGYTF.

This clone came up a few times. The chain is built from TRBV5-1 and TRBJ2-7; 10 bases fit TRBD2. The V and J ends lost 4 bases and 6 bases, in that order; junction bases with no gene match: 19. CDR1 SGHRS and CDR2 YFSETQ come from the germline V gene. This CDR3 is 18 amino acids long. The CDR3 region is CASSLVPKHLAGVGEQYF. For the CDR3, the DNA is TGCGCCAGCAGCCTTGTCCCTAAGCATCTAGCGGGAGTGGGCGAGCAGTACTTC. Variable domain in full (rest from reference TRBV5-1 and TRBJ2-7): KAGVTQTPRYLIKTRGQQVTLSCSPISGHRSVSWYQQTPGQGLQFLFEYFSETQRNKGNFPGRFSGRQFSNSRSEMNVSTLELGDSALYLCASSLVPKHLAGVGEQYFGPGTRLTVT.

CDR3 DNA: TGTGCCAGCAGCTTAGGTAGTGGCCCGGGACTTGTCACAGATACGCAGTATTTT. Protein: CASSLGSGPGLVTDTQYF. The chain combines TRBV11-3 with TRBJ2-3; a possible D gene is TRBD2 (6 bases). The CDR3 has 18 amino acids. Germline CDR1 reads SGHNT; CDR2 reads YENEEA. V was clipped by 1 base and J by 2 bases, with 19 bases between them.

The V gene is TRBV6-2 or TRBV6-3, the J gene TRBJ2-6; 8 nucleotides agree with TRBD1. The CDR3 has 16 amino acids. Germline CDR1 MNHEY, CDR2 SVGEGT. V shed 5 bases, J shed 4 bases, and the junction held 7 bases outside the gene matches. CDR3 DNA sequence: TGTGCCAGCAGTACCTCAGGGGGCGCGGGGGCCAACGTCCTGACTTTC. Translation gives CASSTSGGAGANVLTF.